Sequencing of this TCR beta chain was carried out in a study of blood T cell repertoires in COVID-19. Method: immunoSEQ multiplex PCR; TCRdb's copy keeps in-frame clones and lacks some. Counted here are about 200,000 clones, over 75% occurring once; the ten biggest clones make up roughly 3.5%. From germline, CDR1 is KGHDR and CDR2 SFDVKD. The CDR3 has 12 residues. The sequence was collected from a man aged 55 to 70 with acute or convalescent COVID-19. Sequenced sample: peripheral blood. This rearrangement joins TRBV24-1 to TRBJ2-1, with 7 bases matching TRBD2. The CDR3 DNA reads as TGTGCTGTCGGGCCGGGGGGCAATGAGCAGTTCTTC. Protein product: CAVGPGGNEQFF.